This T cell receptor (beta chain) was profiled in a study of OX40 agonist ivuxolimab in advanced cancers. Study-level background: Having had anti-PD-1, anti-PD-L1 or anti-CTLA-4 therapy before was allowed, and roughly 40% had some.

Libraries were prepared by immunoSEQ multiplex PCR; TCRdb keeps only in-frame clonotypes and omits some of them. The sample has approximately 100,000 clones; just over 90% are singletons. General observations from the study: There was clonal expansion of CD4+ and CD8+ blood T cells by week 6 at 0.1 to 3.0 mg/kg.

Of note for this clone: What it recognizes is unknown.

The trim removed 3 bases at V and 2 bases at J, leaving 12 bases unmatched. Germline CDR1 reads KGHSH; CDR2 reads LQKENI. This CDR3 region has 18 residues. This sequence was found in an adult with an advanced solid tumor such as melanoma, head and neck, liver or kidney cancer. The sequenced sample was CD4+ or CD8+ T cells sorted from blood, obtained in a trial of the OX40 agonist ivuxolimab. V gene TRBV18 combines with J gene TRBJ2-5, with 10 bases lining up with TRBD2. CDR3 bases: TGTGCCAGCTCACCCGACGGTGCTAGCGGGGGTTCTCAAGAGACCCAGTACTTC. Translation: CASSPDGASGGSQETQYF.